The next 2 T cell receptor beta chains were all read from a single sample in a study of T cell clonotyping in hematopoietic cell transplantation. TCRdb's table, derived via immunoSEQ multiplex PCR, lists solely in-frame clones and lacks some. Here the sample spans some 40,000 clones, approximately 94% being singletons. The sequencing input was peripheral blood mononuclear cells. The receptors were gathered from a woman aged 45-65 years in good health. Some clones in this sample may be carry-over from other donors' samples.

This chain links TRBV6-4 with TRBJ2-2; the D is unclear. The V gene's germline CDR1 is MRHNA and CDR2 SNTAGT. Trimming took 5 bases from V and 1 from J, leaving 8 bases between them. The CDR3 is 14 amino acids. The CDR3 DNA sequence: TGTGCCAGCAGTTCCGAACTGAACACCGGGGAGCTGTTTTTT. Protein: CASSSELNTGELFF.

This clone appeared a single time. The genes are TRBV30 and TRBJ1-5; possible D gene TRBD1, 5 bases. Germline V gene sequence: CDR1 GTSNPN, CDR2 SVGIG (reference sequence). This CDR3 has 13 amino acids. Trimming removed 2 bases from V and 7 bases from J, with 12 bases in between. The CDR3 protein is CAWSTRGGQPQHF. CDR3 DNA sequence: TGTGCCTGGAGTACGAGGGGAGGCCAGCCCCAGCATTTT.